These 29 T cell receptor beta chains came from one sample sequenced in a study of shared clonotypes between healthy human individuals. Naive CD8 cells lacked CD45RO, underwent positive selection for CCR7 and left out terminally differentiated effector memory CD45RA+ cells. Sequenced by immunoSEQ multiplex PCR; TCRdb stores in-frame clones only, minus some. The sample holds fewer than 1 million clones; roughly 96% are singletons and the top ten take less than 0.25%. The sequencing sample was made of naive CD8+ T cells sorted from blood. Receptor source: a man younger than 45 in good health.

The V call is TRBV27, the J call TRBJ2-7, with TRBD1 matching 10 bases. The V gene end was trimmed by 0 bases and the J gene end by 3 bases; junction bases not matched to a gene: 11. CDR3 size: 18 residues. The germline V gene has CDR1 MNHEY and CDR2 SMNVEV (reference sequence). The CDR3 here is CASSLSTLDRGPNYEQYF. For the CDR3, the DNA is TGTGCCAGCAGTTTATCAACCCTCGACAGGGGGCCCAACTACGAGCAGTACTTC.

The chain couples TRBV6-6 to TRBJ1-5; TRBD1 agrees at 11 bases. The CDR3 length is 16 residues. CDR1 and CDR2 from the germline V gene are MNHNY and SVGAGI (reference sequence). The V gene end was trimmed by 2 bases and the J gene end by 4 bases; junction bases not matched to a gene: 4. The CDR3 is CASSYEDRGLNQPQHF. The CDR3 nucleotides read TGTGCCAGCAGTTACGAGGACAGGGGGCTTAATCAGCCCCAGCATTTT.

This clone showed up just once. The chain links TRBV29-1 to TRBJ2-7; no definite D call. Germline CDR1 is SQVTM and CDR2 is ANQGSEA. V shed 5 bases and J shed 4 bases, with 15 bases lying between them. The CDR3 sequence is 13 residues long. CDR3 sequence reads: CSVLWTEEYEQYF. The CDR3 coding sequence is TGCAGCGTTCTCTGGACGGAAGAATACGAGCAGTACTTC.

Note on this clone: The CDR3 carries no conserved terminal phenylalanine or tryptophan, so it likely arises from a read error. The DNA is left out, because the CDR3 cannot be placed on it with certainty; the CDR3 is given as TCRdb lists it. V and J are TRBV10-1 and TRBJ1-2; whether TRBD1, the table's D call, matches the DNA was not checked. CDR1 and CDR2 (germline): WNHNN, SYGVQD (reference sequence). The CDR3 is 12 residues long, counting both termini. The CDR3 is CASSGGPGHLEA.

The DNA of the CDR3 is TGTGCCAGCAGTTCACTTGGTTGGGCAGATACGCAGTATTTT. Its translation: CASSSLGWADTQYF. This chain uses TRBV27 with TRBJ2-3; D is uncertain. CDR1 MNHEY and CDR2 SMNVEV come from the germline V gene (reference sequence). With 4 bases removed from V and 4 bases from J, the gap between germline ends came to 12 bases. There are 14 residues in the CDR3.

About this clone itself: In the same sample, other DNA sequences code for this CDR3. This chain uses TRBV9 with TRBJ2-7, with 9 bases that match TRBD2. This CDR3 has 15 amino acids. Germline V gene lookup returns CDR1 SGDLS and CDR2 YYNGEE. Trimming removed 0 bases from V and 2 bases from J; junction bases left unmatched: 3. CDR3 amino acids: CASSVAAGGPYEQYF. DNA of the CDR3: TGTGCCAGCAGCGTAGCTGCGGGAGGGCCCTACGAGCAGTACTTC.

This chain joins TRBV13 and TRBJ2-5, with TRBD2 as a possible D gene (6 bases). This CDR3 is built from 17 residues. V gave up 6 bases and J gave up 4 bases, with 24 bases separating them. Germline assignment: CDR1 PRHDT and CDR2 FYEKMQ (reference sequence). The CDR3 DNA reads as TGTGCCAGCAGATTCGGAGGGAGCGGAGGCAAGGGAGAGACCCAGTACTTC. Encoded protein: CASRFGGSGGKGETQYF.

This clone was picked up one time. This chain uses TRBV7-8 with TRBJ2-7; TRBD1 matches 8 bases. The germline V gene has CDR1 SGHVS and CDR2 FQNEAQ. This CDR3 has 14 amino acids. V gave up 4 bases and J gave up 7 bases; unmatched junction bases: 9. The CDR3 protein is CASSSIGQGWEQYF. Here the CDR3 DNA reads TGTGCCAGCAGCTCCATCGGACAGGGATGGGAGCAGTACTTC.

This rearrangement joins TRBV30 to TRBJ2-1; D is undetermined. The CDR3 length is 14 residues. CDR1 is GTSNPN and CDR2 is SVGIG in the germline V gene (reference sequence). V lost 5 bases to trimming and J lost 0 bases, with 11 bases between them. The CDR3 loop is CAWQRLSSYNEQFF. For the CDR3, the DNA is TGTGCCTGGCAAAGATTGAGCTCCTACAATGAGCAGTTCTTC. The variable domain in full, completed from reference TRBV30 and TRBJ2-1, reads SQTIHQWPATLVQPVGSPLSLECTVEGTSNPNLYWYRQAAGRGLQLLFYSVGIGQISSEVPQNLSASRPQDRQFILSSKKLLLSDSGFYLCAWQRLSSYNEQFFGPGTRLTVL.

This chain joins TRBV11-2 and TRBJ2-2, with 8 bases matching TRBD2. The CDR3 totals 16 residues. The germline CDR1 and CDR2 sequences are SGHAT and FQNNGV. After removal of 0 bases from V and 8 bases from J, the junction contained 8 bases not matched to a gene. CDR3 in amino acids: CASSLDYGLAAGELFF. CDR3 nucleotides: TGTGCCAGCAGCTTAGATTACGGACTAGCAGCGGGGGAGCTGTTTTTT.

The chain carries TRBV27 and TRBJ2-7; D is perhaps TRBD1 (6 bases). This CDR3 contains 11 residues. From germline, CDR1 is MNHEY and CDR2 SMNVEV (reference sequence). V gave up 8 bases and J gave up 3 bases, with 8 bases separating them. The CDR3, as DNA: TGTGCCAGCGGACAGCACTACGAGCAGTACTTC. Protein: CASGQHYEQYF.

V and J are TRBV11-2 and TRBJ2-7; a possible D gene is TRBD1 (5 bases). Between the trimmed V and J ends, which lost 2 bases and 4 bases, there was a span of 15 bases. The CDR3 is made up of 15 amino acids. Germline V gives CDR1 SGHAT, CDR2 FQNNGV. CDR3 coding DNA: TGTGCCAGCAGCTTATGGATCGACAGAGAATACGAGCAGTACTTC. This codes for CASSLWIDREYEQYF.

This chain connects TRBV7-2 to TRBJ2-5; 10 positions match TRBD2. V gave up 5 bases and J gave up 5 bases; unmatched junction bases: 5. Germline CDR1 and CDR2: SGHTA and FQGNSA. CDR3 length: 14 amino acids. The CDR3 nucleotides read TGTGCCAGCAGCGCTAGACTAGCGGGTGAGACCCAGTACTTC. Translated, it gives CASSARLAGETQYF.

CDR3 residues: CASSARDQPKVDTQYF. For the CDR3, the DNA is TGTGCCAGCAGCGCCCGGGACCAACCAAAGGTTGATACGCAGTATTTT. The gene calls are TRBV9 and TRBJ2-3; D possibly uses TRBD1 or TRBD2 (5 bases each). Germline assignment: CDR1 SGDLS and CDR2 YYNGEE. Trimming shortened V by 3 bases and J by 6 bases, and 20 bases separated the two germline ends. The CDR3 has 16 amino acids.

With regard to this clone: This specimen includes other DNA sequences encoding the same CDR3. This chain uses TRBV27 with TRBJ2-7; D gene uncertain. Germline values: CDR1 MNHEY, CDR2 SMNVEV (reference sequence). Between the trimmed V and J ends, which lost 2 bases and 4 bases, there was a span of 9 bases. The CDR3 sequence is 13 residues long. The CDR3: CASSLKPPYEQYF. CDR3 bases: TGTGCCAGCAGTTTAAAGCCCCCGTACGAGCAGTACTTC.

The chain carries TRBV29-1 and TRBJ2-1; 7 bases line up with TRBD1. After removal of 0 bases from V and 4 bases from J, the junction contained 6 bases not matched to a gene. This CDR3 has 15 amino acids. Germline CDR1 is SQVTM and CDR2 is ANQGSEA. CDR3 bases: TGCAGCGTTGAAGATGGTCTGACAGGGTACAATGAGCAGTTCTTC. Amino acid sequence: CSVEDGLTGYNEQFF.

This clone was recorded a few times. The chain has TRBV6-5 and TRBJ1-2; the D gene is possibly TRBD1 (5 bases). The CDR3 is 12 amino acids. The germline V gene has CDR1 MNHEY and CDR2 SVGAGI. Trimming stripped 2 bases from V and 10 bases from J, with 11 bases between. The CDR3 is CASSYDSIYYTF. The CDR3, as DNA: TGTGCCAGCAGTTACGACAGTATATACTACACCTTC.

This clone was seen only once. The chain joins TRBV9 to TRBJ2-3; 8 positions agree with TRBD2. Germline loops: CDR1 SGDLS, CDR2 YYNGEE. Trimming removed 3 bases from V and 4 bases from J; junction bases left unmatched: 10. This CDR3 region has 16 residues. The CDR3 protein is CASSGSGSRRADTQYF. The CDR3 nucleotides read TGTGCCAGCAGCGGCAGCGGGAGTAGGAGGGCAGATACGCAGTATTTT.

The rearrangement uses TRBV7-9 and TRBJ2-7; tentative D call: TRBD1 (9 bases). The CDR3 consists of 16 residues. V gave up 4 bases and J gave up 5 bases, with 21 bases separating them. The germline CDR1 and CDR2 sequences are SEHNR and FQNEAQ (reference sequence). CDR3 loop: CASSSGRDRAGHEQYF. The CDR3 DNA follows: TGTGCCAGCAGCTCCGGGAGGGACAGGGCAGGCCACGAGCAGTACTTC.

This clone was seen once. The rearrangement uses TRBV29-1 and TRBJ1-3; weak D call: TRBD1 (5 bases). V gave up 5 bases and J gave up 1 base, with 12 bases separating them. The CDR3 has 14 amino acids. CDR1 and CDR2 (germline): SQVTM, ANQGSEA. The CDR3 is CSVNRDGSGNTIYF. CDR3 in DNA: TGCAGCGTTAACCGGGACGGATCTGGAAACACCATATATTTT.

This chain joins TRBV2 and TRBJ2-1; D is possibly TRBD2 (6 bases). V gave up 9 bases and J gave up 3 bases, with 15 bases separating them. The germline V gene has CDR1 SNHLY and CDR2 FYNNEI. The CDR3 consists of 14 residues. CDR3 in amino acids: CARTTIADYNEQFF. DNA of the CDR3: TGTGCCAGAACGACGATAGCGGACTACAATGAGCAGTTCTTC.

This clone was picked up a small number of times. This rearrangement joins TRBV5-4 to TRBJ2-1, with a weak D call TRBD2 (6 bases). There are 13 residues in the CDR3. Trimming took 4 bases from V and 7 from J, leaving 12 bases between them. Germline V lookup: CDR1 SGHNT, CDR2 YYREEE (reference sequence). CDR3 protein: CASSPAGWNEQFF. CDR3 in DNA: TGTGCCAGCAGCCCAGCGGGTTGGAATGAGCAGTTCTTC.

CDR3 nucleotide sequence: TGTGCCAGCAGCCGACAGGGCTTATTAGATACGCAGTATTTT. Amino acid sequence: CASSRQGLLDTQYF. This chain joins TRBV5-6 and TRBJ2-3; the match to TRBD1 covers 7 bases. This CDR3 has 14 amino acids. J gave up 5 bases and V 4 bases, and 7 bases lay outside the gene matches. The germline CDR1 and CDR2 sequences are SGHDT and YYEEEE.

The chain uses TRBV12-5 and TRBJ2-7, with D possibly being TRBD1 (6 bases). The germline V gene encodes CDR1 LGHNT and CDR2 FRNRAP. This CDR3 has 14 residues. Trimming removed 5 bases at V and 5 bases at J, with 16 bases between. CDR3 residues: CASGHHRVGDEQYF. The CDR3 bases are TGTGCTAGTGGTCACCACAGGGTTGGCGACGAGCAGTACTTC. The complete variable domain, with remaining parts taken from reference TRBV12-5 and TRBJ2-7, reads DARVTQTPRHKVTEMGQEVTMRCQPILGHNTVFWYRQTMMQGLELLAYFRNRAPLDDSGMPKDRFSAEMPDATLATLKIQPSEPRDSAVYFCASGHHRVGDEQYFGPGTRLTVT.

The V call is TRBV5-5, the J call TRBJ2-5; 7 nucleotides align to TRBD1. This CDR3 comprises 16 residues. CDR1 and CDR2 from the germline V gene are SGHKS and YYEKEE (reference sequence). V dropped 4 bases and J dropped 1; count of bases not matched to a gene: 10. DNA of the CDR3: TGTGCCAGCAGCAAGACAGGGTGGACGGGCCAAGAGACCCAGTACTTC. Its translation is CASSKTGWTGQETQYF.

This sequence joins TRBV5-8 and TRBJ2-2; the match to TRBD1 covers 8 bases. The CDR3 contains 16 residues. After removal of 1 base from V and 2 bases from J, the junction contained 4 bases not matched to a gene. CDR1 is SGHTS and CDR2 is YDEGEE in the germline V gene. The DNA of the CDR3 is TGTGCCAGCAGCTTGATCGGGACAGGAAACACCGGGGAGCTGTTTTTT. This gives the protein CASSLIGTGNTGELFF.

The genes are TRBV27 and TRBJ1-1, with D hard to call. V lost 2 bases and J lost 7, with 14 bases in between. The CDR3 runs to 14 residues. Germline V gives CDR1 MNHEY, CDR2 SMNVEV (reference sequence). The CDR3 region has the DNA TGTGCCAGCAGTTTACCCGGCCTTAATGGTGAAGCTTTCTTT. This sequence encodes CASSLPGLNGEAFF.

The chain uses TRBV29-1 and TRBJ1-4; tentatively, D is TRBD1 (5 bases). Germline values: CDR1 SQVTM, CDR2 ANQGSEA. The CDR3 extends over 15 amino acids. V was pared by 7 bases and J by 1 base, with 16 bases between. CDR3 bases: TGCAGCGGGGGGGGATTGAGCGGAACTAATGAAAAACTGTTTTTT. This gives the protein CSGGGLSGTNEKLFF.

This clone showed up just once. J is TRBJ2-7 and V is TRBV5-6; no clear D. Germline lookup yields CDR1 SGHDT and CDR2 YYEEEE. The CDR3 extends over 12 amino acids. V shed 3 bases and J shed 0 bases, with 4 bases lying between them. The CDR3 loop is CASSSASYEQYF. Here the CDR3 DNA reads TGTGCCAGCAGCTCGGCCTCCTACGAGCAGTACTTC. Based on the CDR3 plus reference TRBV5-6 and TRBJ2-7, the full variable domain is DAGVTQSPTHLIKTRGQQVTLRCSPKSGHDTVSWYQQALGQGPQFIFQYYEEEERQRGNFPDRFSGHQFPNYSSELNVNALLLGDSALYLCASSSASYEQYFGPGTRLTVT.